A selection of T cell receptor beta chains follows, all from one sample in a study of blood T cell repertoires in COVID-19. Sequenced by immunoSEQ multiplex PCR; TCRdb stores in-frame clones only, minus some. The sample lists 99,000 or so clones; 85% to 90% were seen once. The sample consisted of peripheral blood. These receptors all stem from a woman aged 55-75 years in a cohort sampled during active or convalescent COVID-19. The CDR3 runs from the conserved cysteine through the conserved F or W. D genes are given only for firm matches. Not every row has a clone size; where given, it reads once, few, many or a size class.

NA	19	TRBV27	TRBJ2-1	TRBD2	CASSFAPRGLAGVHNEQFF	TGTGCCAGCAGTTTTGCCCCTCGGGGCCTAGCGGGGGTTCACAATGAGCAGTTCTTC
NA	14	TRBV12-5	TRBJ1-1	NA	CASGLTGFGTEAFF	TGTGCTAGTGGTTTGACAGGGTTCGGCACTGAAGCTTTCTTT
few	15	TRBV19	TRBJ1-3	NA	CASSMDGRGGNTIYF	TGTGCCAGTAGTATGGATGGCAGGGGTGGAAACACCATATATTTT
NA	14	TRBV30	TRBJ1-4	NA	CAIAGDPRREKLFF	TGTGCCATCGCGGGGGACCCCCGACGGGAAAAACTGTTTTTT
NA	17	TRBV5-1	TRBJ1-4	TRBD1	CATSPGTGGRTNEKLFF	TGCGCCACCAGTCCCGGGACAGGGGGCAGGACTAATGAAAAACTGTTTTTT
NA	13	TRBV28	TRBJ1-2	NA	CASSLARGYGYTF	TGTGCCAGCAGTTTGGCCAGGGGCTATGGCTACACCTTC
NA	15	TRBV4-2	TRBJ1-4	TRBD1	CASSPRQGGGEKLFF	TGTGCCAGCAGCCCTAGACAGGGGGGAGGCGAAAAACTGTTTTTT
NA	12	TRBV2	TRBJ1-5	NA	CASTTVNQPQHF	TGTGCCAGCACAACAGTCAATCAGCCCCAGCATTTT
once	15	TRBV30	TRBJ1-6	NA	CAWSSQAIPHSPLHF	TGTGCCTGGAGTTCACAGGCTATACCCCATTCACCCCTCCACTTT
NA	16	TRBV7-9	TRBJ1-1	TRBD1	CASSPRGQGKNTEAFF	TGTGCCAGCAGCCCGAGAGGACAGGGGAAGAACACTGAAGCTTTCTTT
NA	15	TRBV6-1	TRBJ2-5	NA	CASSEAAWGHGPQYF	TGTGCCAGCAGTGAAGCGGCCTGGGGGCACGGGCCCCAGTACTTC
NA	16	TRBV5-1	TRBJ2-2	TRBD2	CASSAVAGDGTGELFF	TGCGCCAGCTCCGCGGTAGCGGGGGATGGCACCGGGGAGCTGTTTTTT
NA	14	TRBV7-9	TRBJ2-5	TRBD2	CASSLGGGQETQYF	TGTGCCAGCAGCTTAGGGGGGGGCCAAGAGACCCAGTACTTC
NA	12	TRBV13	TRBJ1-1	NA	CASSLGSTEAFF	TGTGCCAGCAGCTTAGGGAGTACTGAAGCTTTCTTT
NA	16	TRBV15	TRBJ2-5	TRBD2	CATSSAKARGGETQYF	TGTGCCACCAGCAGTGCCAAGGCACGGGGGGGAGAGACCCAGTACTTC
NA	15	TRBV19	TRBJ2-3	NA	CASSSGTHNTDTQYF	TGTGCCAGTAGTTCCGGGACACATAACACAGATACGCAGTATTTT
few	12	TRBV6-5	TRBJ1-1	TRBD1	CASRRTGEGAFF	TGTGCCAGCAGGCGCACAGGGGAAGGGGCTTTCTTT
few	15	TRBV5-4	TRBJ2-3	TRBD2	CATRRGAGIRDTQYF	TGTGCCACCCGGCGGGGAGCGGGGATTCGGGATACGCAGTATTTT
once	15	TRBV15	TRBJ2-3	NA	CATSDSALQTDTQYF	TGTGCCACCAGTGATTCGGCCTTACAGACAGATACGCAGTATTTT
few	14	TRBV5-6	TRBJ1-5	NA	CASSFWRGNQPQHF	TGTGCCAGCAGCTTTTGGAGGGGCAATCAGCCCCAGCATTTT
NA	15	TRBV5-6	TRBJ2-4	NA	CASSLVSPGGNIQYF	TGTGCCAGCAGCTTGGTTTCCCCCGGGGGAAACATTCAGTACTTC
few	14	TRBV27	TRBJ1-1	TRBD1	CASSFTGGDTEAFF	TGTGCCAGCAGTTTCACAGGGGGAGACACTGAAGCTTTCTTT
NA	13	TRBV6-5	TRBJ1-1	NA	CASSPPGVTEAFF	TGTGCCAGCAGCCCACCCGGGGTTACTGAAGCTTTCTTT
NA	17	TRBV27	TRBJ2-6	TRBD1	CASSTGTGGSGANVLTF	TGTGCCAGCAGTACCGGGACAGGCGGCTCTGGGGCCAACGTCCTGACTTTC
NA	15	TRBV2	TRBJ2-7	TRBD1	CATTQRGQGAYEQYF	TGTGCCACAACCCAACGGGGACAGGGGGCTTACGAGCAGTACTTC